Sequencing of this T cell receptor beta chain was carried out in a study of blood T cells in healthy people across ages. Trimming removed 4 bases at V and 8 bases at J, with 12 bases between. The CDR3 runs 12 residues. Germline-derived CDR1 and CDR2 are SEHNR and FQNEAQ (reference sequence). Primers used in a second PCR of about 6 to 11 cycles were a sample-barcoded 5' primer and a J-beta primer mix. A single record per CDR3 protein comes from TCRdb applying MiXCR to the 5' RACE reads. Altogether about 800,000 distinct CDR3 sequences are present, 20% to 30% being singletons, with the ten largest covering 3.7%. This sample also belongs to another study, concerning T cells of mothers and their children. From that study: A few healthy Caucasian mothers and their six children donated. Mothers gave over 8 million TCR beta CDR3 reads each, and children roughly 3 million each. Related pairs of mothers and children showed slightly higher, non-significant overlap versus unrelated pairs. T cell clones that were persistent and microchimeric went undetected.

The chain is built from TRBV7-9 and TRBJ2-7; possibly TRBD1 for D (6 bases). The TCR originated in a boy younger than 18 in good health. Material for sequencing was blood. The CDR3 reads CASSWDTGKQYF. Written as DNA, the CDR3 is TGTGCCAGCAGCTGGGACACAGGGAAGCAGTACTTC.